The source of this TCR beta chain is a study of molecular identifiers for immune sequencing clone quantification. TCRdb used MiXCR to reprocess the PCR reads, holding one entry per CDR3 protein. The sample lists under 600,000 distinct CDR3 sequences; 20% to 25% were seen once. Germline V CDR1 and CDR2: SGHAT, FQDESV (reference sequence). Between the trimmed V and J ends, which lost 1 base and 3 bases, there was a span of 10 bases. The CDR3 contains 14 residues. The origin of this receptor is a human donor in good health. Some libraries in this study had Jurkat cell RNA spiked in. Sequencing was carried out using naive CD8+ T cells from blood, with Jurkat cell RNA spiked in. Stated subset: FACS-sorted CD8+CD4-CCR7+CD45RA+ naive T cells. The chain carries TRBV11-1 and TRBJ2-7, with a tentative D call TRBD1 (6 bases). CDR3 DNA: TGTGCCAGCAGCTTAGAGAGACAGGACTACGAGCAGTACTTC. This encodes CASSLERQDYEQYF.